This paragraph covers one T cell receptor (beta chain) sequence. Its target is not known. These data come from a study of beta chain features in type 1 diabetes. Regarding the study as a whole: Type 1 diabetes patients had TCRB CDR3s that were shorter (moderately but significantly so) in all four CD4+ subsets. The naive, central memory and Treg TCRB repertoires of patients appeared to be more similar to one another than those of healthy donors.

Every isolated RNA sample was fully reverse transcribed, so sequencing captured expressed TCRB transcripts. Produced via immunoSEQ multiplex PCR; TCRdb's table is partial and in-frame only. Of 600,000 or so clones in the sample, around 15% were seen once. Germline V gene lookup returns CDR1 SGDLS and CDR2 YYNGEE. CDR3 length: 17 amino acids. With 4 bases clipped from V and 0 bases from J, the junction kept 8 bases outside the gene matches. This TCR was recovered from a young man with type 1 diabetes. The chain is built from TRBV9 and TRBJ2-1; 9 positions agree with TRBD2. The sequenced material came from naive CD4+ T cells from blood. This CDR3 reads CASSSQIAGDSYNEQFF. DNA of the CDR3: TGTGCCAGCAGCTCCCAGATAGCGGGAGACTCCTACAATGAGCAGTTCTTC. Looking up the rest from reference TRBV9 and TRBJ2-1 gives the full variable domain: DSGVTQTPKHLITATGQRVTLRCSPRSGDLSVYWYQQSLDQGLQFLIQYYNGEERAKGNILERFSAQQFPDLHSELNLSSLELGDSALYFCASSSQIAGDSYNEQFFGPGTRLTVL.